This T cell receptor (beta chain) is from a study of blood T cell repertoires in COVID-19. Across the whole study: The origin of the acute and convalescent COVID-19 samples was the United States, Italy and Spain. In each case, the material was cDNA or gDNA derived from T cells, B-cell-depleted T cells, or PBMCs.

Profiling relied on immunoSEQ multiplex PCR, and the TCRdb table lists in-frame clones only, not all of them. This sample has around 160,000 clones, with under 95% found just once. The CDR3 totals 15 residues. Germline V CDR1 and CDR2: SNHLY, FYNNEI. Trimming removed 4 bases from V and 5 bases from J; junction bases left unmatched: 8. The sample taken for sequencing was peripheral blood. The chain carries TRBV2 and TRBJ1-5, with 7 bases matching TRBD1. This receptor was obtained from a man aged 55-75 years with active or convalescent COVID-19. The CDR3 loop is CASSVRDRDHQPQHF. The CDR3 bases are TGTGCCAGCAGTGTTCGAGACAGGGACCATCAGCCCCAGCATTTT.